Shown below are 22 T cell receptor beta chains from a single sample sequenced in a study of T cells in Graves' hyperthyroidism and ophthalmopathy. The CDR3 regions of TCR beta were amplified from RNA transcripts. HTBI primers drove first-round RT-PCR of the TCR CDR3. TCRdb itself ran the multiplex PCR reads through MiXCR, one entry per CDR3 protein. This table holds around 50,000 distinct CDR3 sequences, less than 50% found once. The sample taken for sequencing was blood. The receptors were gathered from a woman aged 45 to 65 with Graves' ophthalmopathy.

This clonotype has just one count. The J gene is TRBJ1-1, the V gene TRBV19; 8 nucleotides agree with TRBD1. The germline V gene encodes CDR1 LNHDA and CDR2 SQIVND (reference sequence). This CDR3 has 13 amino acids. V gave up 4 bases and J gave up 3 bases; unmatched junction bases: 1. CDR3 DNA: TGTGCCAGTAGTAAGGACAGGGACACTGAAGCTTTCTTT. Translation: CASSKDRDTEAFF.

This clonotype occurred many times. The rearrangement joins TRBV7-9 to TRBJ2-7; 7 bases are a match to TRBD1. The CDR3 length is 18 residues. J gave up 3 bases and V 5 bases, and 19 bases lay outside the gene matches. The germline V gene has CDR1 SEHNR and CDR2 FQNEAQ (reference sequence). The DNA for the CDR3 is TGTGCCAGCAGCCCCCGGAAGACAGGGTCCACCTCGGGCTACGAGCAGTACTTC. Protein sequence: CASSPRKTGSTSGYEQYF.

This chain connects TRBV9 to TRBJ1-1; 9 positions match TRBD1. V gave up 3 bases and J gave up 7 bases; unmatched junction bases: 10. Germline V lookup: CDR1 SGDLS, CDR2 YYNGEE. The CDR3 covers 15 residues. CDR3 in amino acids: CASSGGTGSYNEAFF. DNA of the CDR3: TGTGCCAGCAGCGGCGGGACAGGGTCCTACAATGAAGCTTTCTTT.

The chain is built from TRBV7-2 and TRBJ2-1; 11 bases are a match to TRBD2. V lost 5 bases, J lost 8 bases, and 5 bases stayed unmatched. CDR3 length equals 14 residues. Germline V gene data show CDR1 as SGHTA and CDR2 as FQGNSA. DNA of the CDR3: TGTGCCAGCAGCCATAAGGGACTAGCGGATGAGCAGTTCTTC. Its protein product is CASSHKGLADEQFF.

This clonotype was recorded many times. The V call is TRBV24-1, the J call TRBJ2-3; tentatively, D is TRBD1 or TRBD2 (6 bases each). Germline CDR1 is KGHDR and CDR2 is SFDVKD. CDR3 length equals 16 residues. Trimming cost V 7 bases and J 0 bases, with 16 bases left between them. CDR3 in DNA: TGTGCCACCAGCCCACTAGAGGGGGGCAGCACAGATACGCAGTATTTT. Protein sequence: CATSPLEGGSTDTQYF.

For this clonotype: One end of the junction varies from germline; a read error may be responsible. V is TRBV19 and J is TRBJ1-5, with D possibly matching TRBD1 (5 bases). The germline gives CDR1 LNHDA, CDR2 SQIVND (reference sequence). The CDR3 has 16 residues. DNA for the CDR3: TGTGCCAGTAGTAAGGACAAGGGGAGCATCAATCAGCCCCTGCATTTT. It specifies CASSKDKGSINQPLHF.

At least ten counts were recorded for this clonotype. This rearrangement joins TRBV4-1 to TRBJ2-1; tentatively, D is TRBD2 (6 bases). Germline lookup yields CDR1 MGHRA and CDR2 YSYEKL. V lost 4 bases and J 2 bases, leaving 21 bases between the germline ends. The length of the CDR3 is 18 residues. CDR3 loop: CASSLIGGRGLAYNEQFF. CDR3 nucleotides: TGCGCCAGCAGCCTAATCGGGGGACGGGGCCTTGCCTACAATGAGCAGTTCTTC.

This clonotype was recorded at least ten times. Being one base from a much bigger clone, this may be a read error. The J gene is TRBJ2-7, the V gene TRBV29-1, with 8 nucleotides matching TRBD1. The CDR3 loop spans 14 amino acids. CDR1 is SQVTM, CDR2 ANQGSEA, per germline. CDR3 sequence (DNA): TGCAACGTTTATGGGGCAGGGGGCTTCGGCGAGCAGTACTTC. Protein sequence: CNVYGAGGFGEQYF.

The table lists this clonotype with many counts. The V and J genes are TRBV2 and TRBJ2-7; D is unclear. This CDR3 comprises 12 residues. V was cut by 8 bases and J by 1 base, with 9 bases left in between. Germline loops: CDR1 SNHLY, CDR2 FYNNEI. The CDR3 DNA reads TGTGCCAGCCAACTGGGTTCCTACGAGCAGTACTTC. It is translated as CASQLGSYEQYF.

This chain uses TRBV7-8 with TRBJ2-5, with 15 bases identical to TRBD2. V gave up 3 bases and J gave up 1 base; unmatched junction bases: 3. Looked up from germline, CDR1 is SGHVS and CDR2 is FQNEAQ. The CDR3 has 17 amino acids. The CDR3 DNA follows: TGTGCCAGCAGCTTGGGACTAGCGGGAGGAAGCCAAGAGACCCAGTACTTC. This gives the protein CASSLGLAGGSQETQYF.

In regard to this clonotype: It may be a read error: a sequence one base away is much more abundant. The rearrangement links TRBV7-9 to TRBJ2-5, with TRBD2 matching over 14 bases. The CDR3 sequence is 16 residues long. Looked up from germline, CDR1 is SEHNR and CDR2 is FQNEAQ (reference sequence). The CDR3 bases are TGTGCCAGCAGCTTGAGACTAGCGGGAGGGGTGGAGACCCAGTGCTTC. Translated: CASSLRLAGGVETQCF.

This clonotype has at least ten counts. The chain carries TRBV20-1 and TRBJ1-1; 8 bases map to TRBD1. Germline assignment: CDR1 DFQATT and CDR2 SNEGSKA (reference sequence). The CDR3 contains 15 residues. The junction had 7 bases not matched to a gene; V was cut back by 0 bases and J by 4 bases. CDR3 region: CSARDQGAWGTEAFF. In nucleotides, the CDR3 is TGCAGTGCTAGAGATCAGGGGGCTTGGGGCACTGAAGCTTTCTTT.

In this sample, this clonotype turned up a few times. The V call is TRBV27, the J call TRBJ2-5; TRBD1 matches at 10 bases. CDR1 and CDR2 from the germline V gene are MNHEY and SMNVEV (reference sequence). The CDR3 has 15 residues. Trimming removed 6 bases from V and 2 bases from J; junction bases left unmatched: 6. The CDR3 here is CASRDPGQGQETQYF. The CDR3 coding sequence is TGTGCCAGCAGGGACCCGGGACAGGGGCAAGAGACCCAGTACTTC.

In its sample, this clonotype was seen a few times. The chain couples TRBV14 to TRBJ2-1; D remains ambiguous. The CDR3 runs 14 residues. V lost 8 bases, J lost 4 bases, and 15 bases lay in between. From germline, CDR1 is SGHDN and CDR2 FVKESK. The CDR3: CASSTDGQYNEQFF. CDR3 DNA sequence: TGTGCCAGCTCAACGGACGGCCAGTACAATGAGCAGTTCTTC.

This clonotype was detected many times. The chain combines TRBV10-2 with TRBJ2-2; possibly TRBD2 for D (7 bases). CDR3 size: 14 residues. The V end lost 5 bases, the J end lost 1 base, and 8 bases lay between the germline ends. The germline V gene has CDR1 WSHSY and CDR2 SAAADI. CDR3 region: CASSRGGNTGELFF. In DNA, the CDR3 is TGCGCCAGCAGTAGGGGGGGGAACACCGGGGAGCTGTTTTTT.

Many counts were recorded for this clonotype. This chain connects TRBV12-3 or TRBV12-4 to TRBJ2-5; D unresolved. This CDR3 contains 14 residues. Trimming removed 1 base at V and 7 bases at J, with 13 bases between. CDR3 in DNA: TGTGCCAGCAGTTTAGGGCCGACAACGGCGACCCAGTACTTC. Translating it yields CASSLGPTTATQYF.

This clonotype came up once. V is TRBV19 and J is TRBJ1-5; D gene unclear. The CDR3 sequence is 16 residues long. Germline loops: CDR1 LNHDA, CDR2 SQIVND (reference sequence). V gave up 4 bases and J gave up 3 bases, with 16 bases separating them. The CDR3 sequence is CASSTAAGRDNQPQHF. CDR3 sequence (DNA): TGTGCCAGTAGTACAGCAGCGGGGAGGGACAATCAGCCCCAGCATTTT.

V and J are TRBV28 and TRBJ2-1, with D unclear. The CDR3 length is 17 residues. Trimming took 6 bases from V and 5 from J, leaving 23 bases between them. Germline assignment: CDR1 MDHEN and CDR2 SYDVKM. CDR3 loop: CASSQSLPPRAHNEQFF. DNA for the CDR3: TGTGCCAGCAGCCAATCCCTACCGCCCCGGGCGCACAATGAGCAGTTCTTC. Based on the CDR3 plus reference TRBV28 and TRBJ2-1, the full variable domain is DVKVTQSSRYLVKRTGEKVFLECVQDMDHENMFWYRQDPGLGLRLIYFSYDVKMKEKGDIPEGYSVSREKKERFSLILESASTNQTSMYLCASSQSLPPRAHNEQFFGPGTRLTVL.

This clonotype was detected many times. The chain is built from TRBV6-1 and TRBJ1-4; 8 bases align to TRBD1. This CDR3 spans 15 amino acids. The junction had 3 bases not matched to a gene; V was cut back by 6 bases and J by 0 bases. Germline V gene sequence: CDR1 MNHNS, CDR2 SASEGT. This chain's CDR3 is CASRGTGATNEKLFF. The CDR3 DNA reads as TGTGCCAGCAGAGGGACAGGTGCAACTAATGAAAAACTGTTTTTT.

The rearrangement uses TRBV27 and TRBJ2-7; D might be TRBD2 (6 bases). Trimming left V 3 bases short and J 0 bases short, with 9 bases between. Germline assignment: CDR1 MNHEY and CDR2 SMNVEV (reference sequence). CDR3 size: 14 residues. CDR3 bases: TGTGCCAGCAGTTTTGGGGACTCCTCCTACGAGCAGTACTTC. Translation: CASSFGDSSYEQYF.

This clonotype has ten or more counts. DNA for the CDR3: TGTGCCAGCAGGATGGGGACTAACGGGAGATCGTCCTACGAGCAGTACTTC. Translated: CASRMGTNGRSSYEQYF. The V and J genes are TRBV2 and TRBJ2-7; 7 bases map to TRBD2. There are 17 residues in the CDR3. Germline values: CDR1 SNHLY, CDR2 FYNNEI. Trimming took 6 bases from V and 1 from J; bases not matched to a gene: 15.

This clonotype was observed once. A read error may explain this, as a much larger clone is one base away. CDR3 sequence reads: CASSLAGGACEQYF. In DNA, the CDR3 is TGTGCCAGCAGTTTAGCAGGGGGCGCGTGCGAGCAGTACTTC. The chain is built from TRBV28 and TRBJ2-7; 8 bases fit TRBD1. With 2 bases clipped from V and 6 bases from J, the junction kept 6 bases outside the gene matches. CDR1 is MDHEN and CDR2 is SYDVKM in the germline V gene. CDR3 length: 14 amino acids. The variable domain in full, with the rest retrieved from reference TRBV28 and TRBJ2-7, is DVKVTQSSRYLVKRTGEKVFLECVQDMDHENMFWYRQDPGLGLRLIYFSYDVKMKEKGDIPEGYSVSREKKERFSLILESASTNQTSMYLCASSLAGGACEQYFGPGTRLTVT.